Presented here are 16 T cell receptor beta chains from one specimen sequenced in a study of T cells in Graves' hyperthyroidism and ophthalmopathy. The investigators amplified TCR beta CDR3 regions from RNA transcripts. RT-PCR in the first round (using the HTBI primer set) targeted the TCR CDR3. TCRdb reanalysed the multiplex PCR reads using MiXCR and keeps one entry per CDR3 protein. Altogether roughly 630,000 distinct CDR3 sequences are present, around 14% being singletons, with the ten largest covering approximately 7%. The sequenced material came from blood. The receptors here all came from a young woman with Graves' hyperthyroidism.

This chain joins TRBV4-1 and TRBJ2-1; maybe TRBD1 (5 bases). The CDR3 is 15 residues long. The V end was cut by 5 bases, the J end by 2 bases, with 13 bases between. Per germline, CDR1 MGHRA and CDR2 YSYEKL. CDR3 nucleotides: TGCGCCAGCAGCAGGGGCTTGCAGACCTACAATGAGCAGTTCTTC. It translates to CASSRGLQTYNEQFF.

This clonotype was seen ten or more times. This rearrangement joins TRBV20-1 to TRBJ1-1; no clear D. Germline V gives CDR1 DFQATT, CDR2 SNEGSKA (reference sequence). Trimming stripped 3 bases from V and 4 bases from J, with 15 bases between. The CDR3 runs 14 residues. In nucleotides, the CDR3 is TGCAGTGCTAGTTCCCAGGAGGCAGCCACTGAAGCTTTCTTT. Its translation is CSASSQEAATEAFF.

The chain recombines TRBV4-3 with TRBJ2-1; possible D gene TRBD2, 6 bases. Between the trimmed V and J ends, which lost 2 bases and 8 bases, there was a span of 10 bases. This CDR3 is 13 amino acids long. Germline V CDR1 and CDR2: LGHNA, YSLEER. The CDR3 DNA reads as TGCGCCAGCAGCCAAAGACTAGGCTATGAGCAGTTCTTC. It codes for CASSQRLGYEQFF.

V gene TRBV6-2 or TRBV6-3 combines with J gene TRBJ1-1, with D tentatively TRBD1 (5 bases). This CDR3 is built from 14 residues. Per the germline V gene, CDR1 is MNHEY and CDR2 is SVGEGT. The ends were cut back, 6 bases at V and 1 base at J, with 12 bases in the middle. CDR3 sequence: CASRAMGGNTEAFF. DNA for the CDR3: TGTGCCAGCAGGGCAATGGGGGGGAACACTGAAGCTTTCTTT.

A few counts support this clonotype. The V gene is TRBV20-1, the J gene TRBJ2-2; 10 bases are a match to TRBD2. This CDR3 has 16 residues. V shed 0 bases and J 4 bases; nucleotides not matched to a gene: 5. The germline V gene encodes CDR1 DFQATT and CDR2 SNEGSKA (reference sequence). The CDR3 bases are TGCAGTGCTAGAGATGGACTAGCGGAAACCACCGGGGAGCTGTTTTTT. Encoded protein: CSARDGLAETTGELFF.

This clonotype was counted ten times or more. The rearrangement links TRBV30 to TRBJ1-1; TRBD1 might be the D (6 bases). Germline V gives CDR1 GTSNPN, CDR2 SVGIG (reference sequence). This CDR3 comprises 14 residues. Between the trimmed V and J ends, which lost 4 bases and 1 base, there was a span of 13 bases. The CDR3 sequence: CAWTAGTPNTEAFF. The CDR3 DNA follows: TGTGCCTGGACGGCGGGGACACCGAACACTGAAGCTTTCTTT.

This clonotype was seen ten or more times. The chain combines TRBV7-2 with TRBJ2-5; 8 positions agree with TRBD1. The CDR3 loop spans 15 amino acids. J gave up 2 bases and V 5 bases, and 7 bases lay outside the gene matches. Germline loops: CDR1 SGHTA, CDR2 FQGNSA. CDR3 nucleotides: TGTGCCAGCAGCCCGGACAGGGCTCGGCAAGAGACCCAGTACTTC. Its protein is CASSPDRARQETQYF.

This clonotype showed up many times. Compared with germline, one end of the junction differs, possibly owing to a read error. Here the CDR3 reads CASSLGTSGSADTQYF. CDR3 in DNA: TGCGCCAGCAGCTTGGGGACTAGCGGGAGCGCAGATACGCAGTATTTT. The rearrangement uses TRBV11-2 and TRBJ2-3; 14 bases align to TRBD2. Germline V gene lookup returns CDR1 SGHAT and CDR2 FQNNGV. The CDR3 extends over 16 amino acids.

V is TRBV5-1 and J is TRBJ2-7; 10 bases fit TRBD2. CDR1 and CDR2 from the germline V gene are SGHRS and YFSETQ. V dropped 0 bases and J dropped 3; count of bases not matched to a gene: 6. CDR3 size: 16 residues. The DNA for the CDR3 is TGCGCCAGCAGCTTGGCCAAGTCTAGCGGGAGCTACGAGCAGTACTTC. This sequence encodes CASSLAKSSGSYEQYF.

This clonotype was recorded a few times. The rearrangement links TRBV27 to TRBJ2-1; 13 bases are shared with TRBD2. CDR3 length: 16 amino acids. V lost 6 bases and J lost 6; bases outside the gene matches: 8. CDR1 is MNHEY and CDR2 is SMNVEV in the germline V gene (reference sequence). The CDR3 sequence: CASSLNRLAGGNEQFF. Here the CDR3 DNA reads TGTGCCAGCAGCCTTAACCGACTAGCGGGAGGCAATGAGCAGTTCTTC.

The genes are TRBV12-3 or TRBV12-4 and TRBJ2-1; 10 nucleotides line up with TRBD2. CDR3 length equals 17 residues. The junction had 6 bases not matched to a gene; V was cut back by 0 bases and J by 4 bases. CDR3 DNA sequence: TGTGCCAGCAGTTTAGCGCTGTTAGCGGGGGGTTACAATGAGCAGTTCTTC. Translating it yields CASSLALLAGGYNEQFF.

This clonotype occurred many times. The chain is built from TRBV6-1 and TRBJ2-5; weak D call: TRBD1 (6 bases). Germline V gene data show CDR1 as MNHNS and CDR2 as SASEGT. CDR3 length: 11 residues. V shed 6 bases and J shed 7 bases, with 9 bases lying between them. This CDR3 is CASRYRATQYF. CDR3 DNA: TGTGCCAGCAGGTACAGGGCGACCCAGTACTTC.

The genes are TRBV7-3 and TRBJ2-1; D is unresolved. Germline CDR1 and CDR2: SGHTA and FQGTGA. This CDR3 has 17 residues. V lost 2 bases and J 0 bases, leaving 14 bases between the germline ends. The CDR3 loop reads CASSLAASWGSYNEQFF. In DNA form, the CDR3 reads TGTGCCAGCAGCTTAGCGGCGTCGTGGGGCTCCTACAATGAGCAGTTCTTC.

This clonotype turned up a few times. The chain is built from TRBV6-1 and TRBJ2-7; 12 bases match TRBD2. CDR1 is MNHNS, CDR2 SASEGT, per germline. This CDR3 contains 15 residues. The junction had 4 bases not matched to a gene; V was cut back by 5 bases and J by 2 bases. CDR3 DNA: TGTGCCAGCAGTTGGACTAGCGGGACGACCTACGAGCAGTACTTC. This translates into CASSWTSGTTYEQYF.

The gene calls are TRBV10-3 and TRBJ1-2, with D perhaps TRBD1 (5 bases). The germline gives CDR1 ENHRY, CDR2 SYGVKD. Trimming removed 0 bases at V and 9 bases at J, with 20 bases between. This CDR3 is 16 amino acids long. This CDR3 is CAISESPTALSMSYTF. The CDR3 DNA is TGTGCCATCAGTGAGTCGCCGACAGCCCTCTCTATGAGCTACACCTTC.

The chain employs TRBV6-1 and TRBJ2-2; possibly TRBD1 for D (6 bases). Germline values: CDR1 MNHNS, CDR2 SASEGT. CDR3 size: 15 residues. Trimming took 6 bases from V and 1 from J, leaving 12 bases between them. Here the CDR3 DNA reads TGTGCCAGCAGCTTGGACAGCCTGAACACCGGGGAGCTGTTTTTT. It codes for CASSLDSLNTGELFF.